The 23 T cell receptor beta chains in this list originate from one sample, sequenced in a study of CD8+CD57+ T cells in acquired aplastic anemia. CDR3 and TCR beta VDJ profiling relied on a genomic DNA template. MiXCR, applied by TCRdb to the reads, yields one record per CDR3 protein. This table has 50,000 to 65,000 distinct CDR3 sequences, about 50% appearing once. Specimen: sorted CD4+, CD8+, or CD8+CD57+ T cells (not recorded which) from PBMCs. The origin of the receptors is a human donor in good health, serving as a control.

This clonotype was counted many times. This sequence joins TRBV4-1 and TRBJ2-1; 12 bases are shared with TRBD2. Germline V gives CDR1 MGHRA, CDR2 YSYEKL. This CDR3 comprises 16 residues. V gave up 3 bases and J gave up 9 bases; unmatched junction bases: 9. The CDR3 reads CASSHRTSGIGGEQFF. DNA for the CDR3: TGCGCCAGCAGCCACCGGACTAGCGGGATCGGGGGTGAGCAGTTCTTC.

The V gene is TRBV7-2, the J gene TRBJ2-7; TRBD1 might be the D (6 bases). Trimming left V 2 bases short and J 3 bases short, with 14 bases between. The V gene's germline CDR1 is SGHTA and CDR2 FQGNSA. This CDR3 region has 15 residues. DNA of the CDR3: TGTGCCAGCAGCTTACTTCTGGACAGCCGCTACGAGCAGTACTTC. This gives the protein CASSLLLDSRYEQYF. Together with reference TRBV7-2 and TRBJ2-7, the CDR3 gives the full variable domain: GAGVSQSPSNKVTEKGKDVELRCDPISGHTALYWYRQSLGQGLEFLIYFQGNSAPDKSGLPSDRFSAERTGGSVSTLTIQRTQQEDSAVYLCASSLLLDSRYEQYFGPGTRLTVT.

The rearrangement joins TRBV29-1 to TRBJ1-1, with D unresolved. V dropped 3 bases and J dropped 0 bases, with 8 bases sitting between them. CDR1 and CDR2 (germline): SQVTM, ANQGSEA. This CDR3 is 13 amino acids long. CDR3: CSVDRTLNTEAFF. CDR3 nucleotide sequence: TGCAGCGTTGACCGGACCCTGAACACTGAAGCTTTCTTT.

CDR3 sequence reads: CASSSPSGRRYEQYF. CDR3 coding DNA: TGTGCCAGCAGCTCCCCGAGCGGGAGAAGGTACGAGCAGTACTTC. V gene TRBV7-8 combines with J gene TRBJ2-7; 8 bases align to TRBD2. Trimming at V came to 4 bases and at J to 4 bases, leaving 9 bases not matched to a gene. Per the germline V gene, CDR1 is SGHVS and CDR2 is FQNEAQ. The CDR3 loop spans 15 amino acids.

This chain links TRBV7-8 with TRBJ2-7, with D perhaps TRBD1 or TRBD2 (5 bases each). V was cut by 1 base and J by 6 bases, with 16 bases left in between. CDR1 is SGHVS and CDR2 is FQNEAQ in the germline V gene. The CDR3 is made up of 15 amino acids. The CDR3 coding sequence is TGTGCCAGCAGCTTAGGGCAGGGTAACCGGGGCGAGCAGTACTTC. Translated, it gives CASSLGQGNRGEQYF.

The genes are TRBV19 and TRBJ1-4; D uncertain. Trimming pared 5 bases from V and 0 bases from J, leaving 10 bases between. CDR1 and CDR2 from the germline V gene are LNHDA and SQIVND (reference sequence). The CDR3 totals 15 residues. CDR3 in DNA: TGTGCCAGTAGTCCATTTAGAGCAACTAATGAAAAACTGTTTTTT. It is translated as CASSPFRATNEKLFF.

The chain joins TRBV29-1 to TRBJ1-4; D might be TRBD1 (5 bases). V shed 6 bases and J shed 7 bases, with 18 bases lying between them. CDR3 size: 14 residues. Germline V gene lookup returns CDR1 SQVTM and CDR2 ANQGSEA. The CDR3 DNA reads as TGCAGCGTGCACTCAGGGTCTTCTATTGAAAAACTGTTTTTT. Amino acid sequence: CSVHSGSSIEKLFF.

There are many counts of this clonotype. In DNA form, the CDR3 reads TGTGCCAGCAGTACCGGGACATCCTATAATTCACCCCTCCACTTT. This translates into CASSTGTSYNSPLHF. The chain uses TRBV12-3 or TRBV12-4 and TRBJ1-6; the D gene is possibly TRBD1 (6 bases). V was pared by 5 bases and J by 1 base, with 9 bases between. The CDR3 is 15 residues long.

In nucleotides, the CDR3 is TGTGCCACCAGTGACCCTGGACAGCATGAAGCTTTCTTT. As protein: CATSDPGQHEAFF. The J gene is TRBJ1-1, the V gene TRBV24-1, with TRBD1 as a possible D gene (6 bases). Looked up from germline, CDR1 is KGHDR and CDR2 is SFDVKD. Between the trimmed V and J ends, which lost 4 bases and 7 bases, there was a span of 12 bases. The CDR3 covers 13 residues.

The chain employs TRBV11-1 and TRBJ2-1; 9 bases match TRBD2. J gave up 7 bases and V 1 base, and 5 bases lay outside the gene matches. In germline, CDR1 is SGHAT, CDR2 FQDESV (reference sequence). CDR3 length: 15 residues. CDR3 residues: CASSLVPSGANEQFF. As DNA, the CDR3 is TGTGCCAGCAGCTTAGTACCTAGCGGGGCAAATGAGCAGTTCTTC.

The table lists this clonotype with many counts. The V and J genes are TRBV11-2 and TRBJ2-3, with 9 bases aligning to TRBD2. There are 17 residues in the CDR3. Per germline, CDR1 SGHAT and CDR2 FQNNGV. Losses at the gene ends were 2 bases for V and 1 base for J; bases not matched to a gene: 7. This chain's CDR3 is CASSLSGGSYGTDTQYF. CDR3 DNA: TGTGCCAGCAGCTTAAGCGGGGGGAGCTATGGCACAGATACGCAGTATTTT.

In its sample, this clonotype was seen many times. The chain's CDR3 is CASSVRTGPQETQYF. The CDR3 region has the DNA TGTGCCAGCAGCGTGAGGACAGGACCACAAGAGACCCAGTACTTC. The chain carries TRBV9 and TRBJ2-5; TRBD1 matches at 7 bases. The CDR3 contains 15 residues. Trimming cost V 2 bases and J 2 bases; bases outside gene matches: 6. CDR1 is SGDLS and CDR2 is YYNGEE in the germline V gene. The variable domain in full, with the rest retrieved from reference TRBV9 and TRBJ2-5, is DSGVTQTPKHLITATGQRVTLRCSPRSGDLSVYWYQQSLDQGLQFLIQYYNGEERAKGNILERFSAQQFPDLHSELNLSSLELGDSALYFCASSVRTGPQETQYFGPGTRLLVL.

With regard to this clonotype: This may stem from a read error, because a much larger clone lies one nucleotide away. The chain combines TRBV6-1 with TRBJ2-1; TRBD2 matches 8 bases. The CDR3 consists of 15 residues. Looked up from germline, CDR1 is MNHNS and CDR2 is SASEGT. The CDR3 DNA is TGTGTCAGCAGGGTCCCGGGACTAGAAGGCAATGAGCAGTTCTTC. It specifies CVSRVPGLEGNEQFF.

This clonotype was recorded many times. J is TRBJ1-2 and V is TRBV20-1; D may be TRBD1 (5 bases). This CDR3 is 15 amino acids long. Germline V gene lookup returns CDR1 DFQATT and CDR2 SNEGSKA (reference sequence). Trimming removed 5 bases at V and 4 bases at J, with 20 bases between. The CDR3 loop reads CSASPTVGQFYGYTF. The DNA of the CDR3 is TGCAGTGCTTCACCGACAGTCGGACAATTCTATGGCTACACCTTC.

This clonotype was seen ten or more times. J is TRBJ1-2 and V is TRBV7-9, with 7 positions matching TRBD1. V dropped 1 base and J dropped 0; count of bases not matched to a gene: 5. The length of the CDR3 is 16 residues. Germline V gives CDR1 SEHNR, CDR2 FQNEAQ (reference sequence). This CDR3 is CASSLVGQPSNYGYTF. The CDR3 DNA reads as TGTGCCAGCAGCTTAGTGGGACAGCCATCTAACTATGGCTACACCTTC.

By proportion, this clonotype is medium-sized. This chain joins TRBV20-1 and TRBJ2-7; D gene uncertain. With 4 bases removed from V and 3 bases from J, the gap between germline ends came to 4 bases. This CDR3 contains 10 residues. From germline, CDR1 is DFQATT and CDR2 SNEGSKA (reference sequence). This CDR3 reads CSANNYEQYF. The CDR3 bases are TGCAGTGCTAACAACTACGAGCAGTACTTC.

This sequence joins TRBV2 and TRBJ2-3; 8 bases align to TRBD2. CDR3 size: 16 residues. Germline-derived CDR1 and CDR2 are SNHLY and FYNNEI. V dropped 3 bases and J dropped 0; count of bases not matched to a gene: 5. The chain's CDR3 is CASSDPSGLSTDTQYF. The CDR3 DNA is TGTGCCAGCAGTGATCCTAGCGGGCTGAGCACAGATACGCAGTATTTT. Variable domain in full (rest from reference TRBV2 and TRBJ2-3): EPEVTQTPSHQVTQMGQEVILRCVPISNHLYFYWYRQILGQKVEFLVSFYNNEISEKSEIFDDQFSVERPDGSNFTLKIRSTKLEDSAMYFCASSDPSGLSTDTQYFGPGTRLTVL.

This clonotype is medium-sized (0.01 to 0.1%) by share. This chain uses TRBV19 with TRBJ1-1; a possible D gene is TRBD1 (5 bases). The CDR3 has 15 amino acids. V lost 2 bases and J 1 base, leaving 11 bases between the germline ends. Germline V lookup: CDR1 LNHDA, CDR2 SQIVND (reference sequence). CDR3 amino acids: CASSITGRTNTEAFF. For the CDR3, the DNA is TGTGCCAGTAGTATAACGGGACGGACGAACACTGAAGCTTTCTTT.

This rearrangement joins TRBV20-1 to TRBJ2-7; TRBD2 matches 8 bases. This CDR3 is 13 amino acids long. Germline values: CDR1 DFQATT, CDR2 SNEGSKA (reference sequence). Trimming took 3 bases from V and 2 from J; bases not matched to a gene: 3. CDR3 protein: CSASGRVTYEQYF. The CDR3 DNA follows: TGCAGTGCTAGCGGGAGGGTAACCTACGAGCAGTACTTC.

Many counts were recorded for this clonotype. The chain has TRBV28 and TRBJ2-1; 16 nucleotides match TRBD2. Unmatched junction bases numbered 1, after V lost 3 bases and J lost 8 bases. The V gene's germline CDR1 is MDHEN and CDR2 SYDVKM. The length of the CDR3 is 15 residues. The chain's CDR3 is CASSFGTSGRDEQFF. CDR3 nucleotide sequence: TGTGCCAGCAGTTTTGGGACTAGCGGGAGGGATGAGCAGTTCTTC.

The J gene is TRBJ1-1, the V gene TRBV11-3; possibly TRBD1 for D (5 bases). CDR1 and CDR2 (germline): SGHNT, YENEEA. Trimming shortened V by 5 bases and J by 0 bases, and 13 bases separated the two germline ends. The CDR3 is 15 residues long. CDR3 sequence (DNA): TGTGCCAGCAGCCCTACAGGCCCCATGAACACTGAAGCTTTCTTT. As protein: CASSPTGPMNTEAFF.

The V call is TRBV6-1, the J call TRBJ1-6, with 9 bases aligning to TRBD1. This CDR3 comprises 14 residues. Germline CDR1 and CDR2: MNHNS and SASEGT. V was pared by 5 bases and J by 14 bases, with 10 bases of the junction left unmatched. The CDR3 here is CASSPDRGRSTLHF. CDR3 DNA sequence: TGTGCCAGCAGTCCGGACAGGGGCCGGTCAACCCTCCACTTT.

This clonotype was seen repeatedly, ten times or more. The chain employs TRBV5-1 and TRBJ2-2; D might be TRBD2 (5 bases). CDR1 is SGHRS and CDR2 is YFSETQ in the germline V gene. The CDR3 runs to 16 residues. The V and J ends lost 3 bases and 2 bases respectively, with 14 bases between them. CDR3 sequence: CASSSRSGSNTGELFF. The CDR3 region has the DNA TGCGCCAGCAGCTCCCGGTCGGGGAGTAACACCGGGGAGCTGTTTTTT.